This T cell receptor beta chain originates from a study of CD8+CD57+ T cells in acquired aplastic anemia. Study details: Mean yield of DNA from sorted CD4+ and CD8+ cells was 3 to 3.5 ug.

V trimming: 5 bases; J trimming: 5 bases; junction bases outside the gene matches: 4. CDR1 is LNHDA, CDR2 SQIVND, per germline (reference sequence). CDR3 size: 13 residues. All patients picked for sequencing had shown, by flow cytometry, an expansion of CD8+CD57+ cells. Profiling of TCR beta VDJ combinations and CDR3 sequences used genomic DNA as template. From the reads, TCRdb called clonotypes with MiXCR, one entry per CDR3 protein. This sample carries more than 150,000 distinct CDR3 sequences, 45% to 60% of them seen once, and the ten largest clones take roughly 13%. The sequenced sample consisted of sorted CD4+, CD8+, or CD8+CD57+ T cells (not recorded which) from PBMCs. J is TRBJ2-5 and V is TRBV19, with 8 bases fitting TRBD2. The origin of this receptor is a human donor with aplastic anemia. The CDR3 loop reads CASSEREWETQYF. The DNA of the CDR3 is TGTGCCAGTAGTGAGCGGGAGTGGGAGACCCAGTACTTC.